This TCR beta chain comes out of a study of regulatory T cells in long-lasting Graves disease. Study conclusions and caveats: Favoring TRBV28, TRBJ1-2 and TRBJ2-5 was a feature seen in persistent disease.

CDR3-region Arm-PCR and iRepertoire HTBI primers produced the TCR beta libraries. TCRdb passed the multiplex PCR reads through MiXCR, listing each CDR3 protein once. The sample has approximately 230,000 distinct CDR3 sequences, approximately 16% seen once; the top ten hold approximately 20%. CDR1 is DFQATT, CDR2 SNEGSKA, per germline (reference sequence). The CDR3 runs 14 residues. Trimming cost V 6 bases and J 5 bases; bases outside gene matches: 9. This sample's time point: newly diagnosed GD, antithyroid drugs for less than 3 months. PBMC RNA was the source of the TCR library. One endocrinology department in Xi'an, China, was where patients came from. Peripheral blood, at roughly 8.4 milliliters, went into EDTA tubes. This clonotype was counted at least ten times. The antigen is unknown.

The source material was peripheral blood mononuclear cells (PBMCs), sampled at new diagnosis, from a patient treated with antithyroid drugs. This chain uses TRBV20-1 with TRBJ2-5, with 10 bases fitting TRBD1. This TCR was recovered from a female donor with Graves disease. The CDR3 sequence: CSALRQGALETQYF. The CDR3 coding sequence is TGCAGTGCACTTAGACAGGGGGCCTTGGAGACCCAGTACTTC.